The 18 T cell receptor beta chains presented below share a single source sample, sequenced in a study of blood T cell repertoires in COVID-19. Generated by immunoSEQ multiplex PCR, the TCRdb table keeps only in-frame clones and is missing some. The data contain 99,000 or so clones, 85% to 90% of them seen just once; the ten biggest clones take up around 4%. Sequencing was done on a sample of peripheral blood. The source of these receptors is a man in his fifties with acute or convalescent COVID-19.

The CDR3 sequence: CATSGIYNEQFF. Written as DNA, the CDR3 is TGTGCCACCAGTGGTATCTACAATGAGCAGTTCTTC. The genes are TRBV24-1 and TRBJ2-1; D gene uncertain. V was shortened by 5 bases and J by 3 bases, with 4 bases between the two germline ends. CDR3 length: 12 residues. In germline, CDR1 is KGHDR, CDR2 SFDVKD.

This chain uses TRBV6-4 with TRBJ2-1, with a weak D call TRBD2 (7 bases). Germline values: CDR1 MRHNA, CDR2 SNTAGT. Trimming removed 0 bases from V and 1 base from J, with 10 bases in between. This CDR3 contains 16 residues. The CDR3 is CASSDSGGESYNEQFF. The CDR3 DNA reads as TGTGCCAGCAGTGACTCAGGGGGGGAGTCCTACAATGAGCAGTTCTTC.

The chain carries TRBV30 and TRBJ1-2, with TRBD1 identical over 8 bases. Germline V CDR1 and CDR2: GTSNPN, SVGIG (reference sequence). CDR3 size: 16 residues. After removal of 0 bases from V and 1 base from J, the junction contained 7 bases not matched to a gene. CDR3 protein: CAWSVPGGPGNYGYTF. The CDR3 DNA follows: TGTGCCTGGAGTGTTCCAGGGGGCCCCGGTAACTATGGCTACACCTTC.

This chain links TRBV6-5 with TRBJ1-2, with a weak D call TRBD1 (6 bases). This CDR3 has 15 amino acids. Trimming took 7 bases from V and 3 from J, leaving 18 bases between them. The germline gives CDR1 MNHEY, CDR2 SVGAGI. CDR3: CASTSSSGADYGYTF. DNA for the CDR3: TGTGCCAGCACTTCCTCGTCAGGGGCTGACTATGGCTACACCTTC.

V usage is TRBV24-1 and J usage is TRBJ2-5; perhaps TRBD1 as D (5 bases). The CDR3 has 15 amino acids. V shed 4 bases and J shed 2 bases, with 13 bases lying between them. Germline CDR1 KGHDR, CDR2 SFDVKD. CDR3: CATSDRADKQETQYF. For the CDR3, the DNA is TGTGCCACCAGTGACCGTGCGGACAAGCAAGAGACCCAGTACTTC.

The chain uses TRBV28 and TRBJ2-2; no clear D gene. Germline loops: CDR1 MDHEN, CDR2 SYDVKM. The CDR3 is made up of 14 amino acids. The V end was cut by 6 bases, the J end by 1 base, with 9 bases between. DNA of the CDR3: TGTGCCAGCAGATGGCAATTGAACACCGGGGAGCTGTTTTTT. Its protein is CASRWQLNTGELFF.

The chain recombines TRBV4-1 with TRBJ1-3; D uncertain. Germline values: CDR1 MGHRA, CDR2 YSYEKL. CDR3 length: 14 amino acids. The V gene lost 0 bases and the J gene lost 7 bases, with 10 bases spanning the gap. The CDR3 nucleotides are TGCGCCAGCAGCCAAGATTCCGGGTTGAACACCATATATTTT. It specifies CASSQDSGLNTIYF.

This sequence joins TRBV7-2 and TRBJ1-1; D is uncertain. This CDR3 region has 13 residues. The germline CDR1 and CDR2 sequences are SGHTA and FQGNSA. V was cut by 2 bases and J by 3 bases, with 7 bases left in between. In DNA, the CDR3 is TGTGCCAGCAGCTTACGGAGGGACACTGAAGCTTTCTTT. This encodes CASSLRRDTEAFF.

CDR3 protein: CASSQDRGLHEKLFF. CDR3 in DNA: TGTGCCAGCAGCCAAGACAGGGGGCTGCATGAAAAACTGTTTTTT. This rearrangement joins TRBV3-1 (or the pseudogene TRBV3-2) to TRBJ1-4; TRBD1 matches at 8 bases. Per germline, CDR1 LGHDT and CDR2 YNNKEL (reference sequence). Trimming at V came to 0 bases and at J to 6 bases, leaving 3 bases not matched to a gene. The CDR3 has 15 amino acids.

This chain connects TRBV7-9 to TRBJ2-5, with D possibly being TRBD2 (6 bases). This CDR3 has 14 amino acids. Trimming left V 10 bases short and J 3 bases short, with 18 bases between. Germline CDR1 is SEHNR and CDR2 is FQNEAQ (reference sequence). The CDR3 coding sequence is TGTGCCACCGGGGGAATAGCGAAAGAAGAGACCCAGTACTTC. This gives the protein CATGGIAKEETQYF.

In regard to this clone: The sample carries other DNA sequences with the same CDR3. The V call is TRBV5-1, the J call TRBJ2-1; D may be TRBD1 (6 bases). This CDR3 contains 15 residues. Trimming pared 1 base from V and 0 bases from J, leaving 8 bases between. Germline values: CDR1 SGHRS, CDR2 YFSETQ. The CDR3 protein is CASSLTGSSYNEQFF. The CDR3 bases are TGCGCCAGCAGCTTGACAGGGAGCTCCTACAATGAGCAGTTCTTC.

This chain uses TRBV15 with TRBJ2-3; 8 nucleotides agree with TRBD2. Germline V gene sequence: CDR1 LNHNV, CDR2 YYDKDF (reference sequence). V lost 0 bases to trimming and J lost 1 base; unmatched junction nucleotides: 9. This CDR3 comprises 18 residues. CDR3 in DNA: TGTGCCACCAGCAGAGATATATCGTCGGGGGGGGGCACAGATACGCAGTATTTT. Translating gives CATSRDISSGGGTDTQYF.

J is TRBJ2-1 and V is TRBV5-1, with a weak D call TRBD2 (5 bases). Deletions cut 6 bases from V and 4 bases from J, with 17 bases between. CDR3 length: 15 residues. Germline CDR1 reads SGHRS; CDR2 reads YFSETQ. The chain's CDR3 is CASNPGLVLYNEQFF. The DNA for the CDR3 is TGCGCCAGCAATCCGGGATTAGTTCTTTACAATGAGCAGTTCTTC.

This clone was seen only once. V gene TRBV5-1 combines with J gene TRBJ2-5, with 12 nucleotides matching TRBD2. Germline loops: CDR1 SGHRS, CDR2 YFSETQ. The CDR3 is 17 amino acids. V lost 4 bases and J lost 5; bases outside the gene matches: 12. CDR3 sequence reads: CASSRTSGASGRETQYF. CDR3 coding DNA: TGCGCCAGCAGCCGGACTAGCGGGGCGTCTGGGAGGGAGACCCAGTACTTC. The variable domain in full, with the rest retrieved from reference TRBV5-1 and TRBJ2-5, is KAGVTQTPRYLIKTRGQQVTLSCSPISGHRSVSWYQQTPGQGLQFLFEYFSETQRNKGNFPGRFSGRQFSNSRSEMNVSTLELGDSALYLCASSRTSGASGRETQYFGPGTRLLVL.

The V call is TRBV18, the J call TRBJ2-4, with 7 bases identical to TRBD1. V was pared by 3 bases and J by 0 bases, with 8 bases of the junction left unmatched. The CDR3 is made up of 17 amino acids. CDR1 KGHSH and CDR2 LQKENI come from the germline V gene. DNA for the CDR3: TGTGCCAGCTCACCTTTTCCGGGACAGTCAGCCAAAAACATTCAGTACTTC. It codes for CASSPFPGQSAKNIQYF. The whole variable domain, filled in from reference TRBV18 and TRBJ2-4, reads NAGVMQNPRHLVRRRGQEARLRCSPMKGHSHVYWYRQLPEEGLKFMVYLQKENIIDESGMPKERFSAEFPKEGPSILRIQQVVRGDSAAYFCASSPFPGQSAKNIQYFGAGTRLSVL.

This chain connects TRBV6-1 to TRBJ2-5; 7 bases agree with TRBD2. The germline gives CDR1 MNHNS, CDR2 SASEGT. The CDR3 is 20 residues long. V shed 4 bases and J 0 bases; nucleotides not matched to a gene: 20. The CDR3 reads CASSAPSGGYRLWYQETQYF. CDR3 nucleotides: TGTGCCAGCAGTGCCCCTTCGGGGGGATATCGGTTGTGGTACCAAGAGACCCAGTACTTC.

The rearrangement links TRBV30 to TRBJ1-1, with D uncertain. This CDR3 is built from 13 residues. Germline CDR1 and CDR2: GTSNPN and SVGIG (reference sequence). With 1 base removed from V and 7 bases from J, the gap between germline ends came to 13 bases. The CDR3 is CAWSDLQNVEAFF. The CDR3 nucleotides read TGTGCCTGGAGTGATCTACAGAATGTTGAAGCTTTCTTT.

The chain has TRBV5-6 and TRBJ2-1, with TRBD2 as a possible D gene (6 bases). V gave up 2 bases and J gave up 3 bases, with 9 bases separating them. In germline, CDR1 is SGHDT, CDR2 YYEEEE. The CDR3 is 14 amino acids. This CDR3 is CASSFSGSYNEQFF. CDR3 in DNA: TGTGCCAGCAGCTTCTCCGGGAGCTACAATGAGCAGTTCTTC.